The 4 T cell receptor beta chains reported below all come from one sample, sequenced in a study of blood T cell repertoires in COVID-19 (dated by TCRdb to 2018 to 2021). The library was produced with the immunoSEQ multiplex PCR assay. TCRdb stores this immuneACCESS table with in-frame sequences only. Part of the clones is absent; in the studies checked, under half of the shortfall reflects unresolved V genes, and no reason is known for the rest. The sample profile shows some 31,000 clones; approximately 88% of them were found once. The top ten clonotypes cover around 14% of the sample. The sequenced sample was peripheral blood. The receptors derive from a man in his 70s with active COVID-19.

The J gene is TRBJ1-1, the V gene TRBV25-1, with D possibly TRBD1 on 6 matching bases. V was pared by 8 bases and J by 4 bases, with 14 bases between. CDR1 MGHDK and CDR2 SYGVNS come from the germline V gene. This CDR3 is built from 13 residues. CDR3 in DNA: TGTGCCAGCCTCGCAGGGGCAGGCACTGAAGCTTTCTTT. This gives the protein CASLAGAGTEAFF.

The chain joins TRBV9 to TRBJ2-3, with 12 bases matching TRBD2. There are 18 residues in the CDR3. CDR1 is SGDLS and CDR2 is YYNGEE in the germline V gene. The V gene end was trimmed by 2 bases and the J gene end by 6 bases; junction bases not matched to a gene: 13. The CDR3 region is CASSVRPLTSGSADTQYF. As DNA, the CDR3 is TGTGCCAGCAGCGTTCGCCCACTGACTAGCGGGAGCGCGGATACGCAGTATTTT.

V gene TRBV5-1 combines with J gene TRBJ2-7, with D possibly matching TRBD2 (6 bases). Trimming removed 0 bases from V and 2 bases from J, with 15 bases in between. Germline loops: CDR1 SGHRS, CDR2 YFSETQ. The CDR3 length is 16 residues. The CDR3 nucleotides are TGCGCCAGCAGCTTGGAAACAGCGGGCGGTCCCTACGAGCAGTACTTC. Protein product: CASSLETAGGPYEQYF.

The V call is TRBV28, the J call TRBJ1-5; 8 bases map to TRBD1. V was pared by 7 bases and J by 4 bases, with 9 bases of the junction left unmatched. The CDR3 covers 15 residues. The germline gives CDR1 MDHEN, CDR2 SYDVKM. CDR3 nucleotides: TGTGCCAGCATGACCGGACAGGGAGAGAATCAGCCCCAGCATTTT. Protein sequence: CASMTGQGENQPQHF.